This T cell receptor beta chain is from a study of blood T cells in healthy people across ages. Researchers report isolating at least 7 million PBMCs per sample. Each sample yielded at least 5 micrograms of PBMC total RNA. As to this clonotype: Its antigen is not identified.

For the second PCR, which ran for about 7 to 11 cycles, a sample-barcoded 5' primer and a J-beta primer mix were used. TCRdb ran MiXCR on the 5' RACE reads and lists one entry per CDR3 protein. The sample lists 600,000 to 1,000,000 distinct CDR3 sequences; just under 25% were seen once. Trimming shortened V by 4 bases and J by 2 bases, and 7 bases separated the two germline ends. The CDR3 runs to 13 residues. Germline V gives CDR1 SGHRS, CDR2 YFSETQ. General study findings and limits: Using unsorted PBMCs precluded a conclusive naive versus antigen-experienced comparison. TCR beta diversity, measured per million T cells, fell in a roughly linear way with age.

The same specimen was also included in a second study, on T cells of mothers and their children.

The sample consisted of blood. V and J are TRBV5-1 and TRBJ1-5; no clear D. The clonotype comes from a boy aged 5 to 17 in good health. In nucleotides, the CDR3 is TGCGCCAGCAGCCCGGACGGCAATCAGCCCCAGCATTTT. Residues: CASSPDGNQPQHF.